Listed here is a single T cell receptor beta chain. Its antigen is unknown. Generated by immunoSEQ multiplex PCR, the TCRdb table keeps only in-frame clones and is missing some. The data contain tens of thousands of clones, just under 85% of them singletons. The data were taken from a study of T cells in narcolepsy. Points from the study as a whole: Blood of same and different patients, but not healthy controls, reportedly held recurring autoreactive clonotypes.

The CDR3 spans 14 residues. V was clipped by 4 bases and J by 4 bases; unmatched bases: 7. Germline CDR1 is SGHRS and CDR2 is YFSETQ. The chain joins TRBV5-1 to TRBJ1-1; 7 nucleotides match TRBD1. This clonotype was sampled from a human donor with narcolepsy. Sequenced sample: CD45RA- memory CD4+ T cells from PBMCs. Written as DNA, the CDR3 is TGCGCCAGCAGCCTGGGACAGTCGGGCACTGAAGCTTTCTTT. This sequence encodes CASSLGQSGTEAFF.